These 2 T cell receptor beta chains share one sample of origin, sequenced in a study of cytomegalovirus exposure and HLA in healthy donors. Vbeta (60) and Jbeta (13) primers were used in the PCR. Repertoires were generated with immunoSEQ multiplex PCR, while TCRdb's copy carries only in-frame clones and drops some. This sample has over 150,000 clones, with about 80% found just once. The sequenced material came from PBMCs. These receptors came from a man aged 25 to 40 in good health and CMV-seropositive.

The chain is built from TRBV29-1 and TRBJ2-7; D is possibly TRBD1 (6 bases). The CDR3 extends over 12 amino acids. CDR1 SQVTM and CDR2 ANQGSEA come from the germline V gene. V dropped 7 bases and J dropped 2 bases, with 12 bases sitting between them. The DNA for the CDR3 is TGCAGCGCCCGACAGGAGCCCTACGAGCAGTACTTC. Translated, it gives CSARQEPYEQYF.

This chain joins TRBV7-8 and TRBJ1-2; D ambiguous. V lost 5 bases and J 8 bases, leaving 12 bases between the germline ends. Germline CDR1 is SGHVS and CDR2 is FQNEAQ. The CDR3 length is 12 residues. The CDR3 loop reads CASSDGLGGYTF. In DNA form, the CDR3 reads TGTGCCAGCAGCGATGGACTGGGCGGCTACACCTTC. Supplemented by reference TRBV7-8 and TRBJ1-2, the full variable domain reads GAGVSQSPRYKVAKRGQDVALRCDPISGHVSLFWYQQALGQGPEFLTYFQNEAQLDKSGLPSDRFFAERPEGSVSTLKIQRTQQEDSAVYLCASSDGLGGYTFGSGTRLTVV.